A single sample gave rise to the 10 T cell receptor beta chains below, sequenced in a study of cytomegalovirus exposure and HLA in healthy donors. A multiplex PCR was run with 60 Vbeta primers and 13 Jbeta primers. Produced via immunoSEQ multiplex PCR; TCRdb's table is partial and in-frame only. The sample holds about 300,000 clones, roughly 90% seen once. The specimen was PBMCs. The receptor source for this set is a man in his forties or fifties in good health and CMV-seropositive.

This rearrangement joins TRBV5-1 to TRBJ2-3, with 9 bases matching TRBD2. The junction had 8 bases not matched to a gene; V was cut back by 1 base and J by 2 bases. CDR3 length: 17 amino acids. The germline V gene has CDR1 SGHRS and CDR2 YFSETQ. The CDR3 spells CASSLIGSGRHTDTQYF. The CDR3 DNA reads as TGCGCCAGCAGCTTGATTGGGAGCGGGAGGCACACAGATACGCAGTATTTT.

The J gene is TRBJ2-3, the V gene TRBV2; D gene unclear. Trimming took off 11 bases at V and 3 bases at J, with 21 bases between the two ends. CDR1 is SNHLY, CDR2 FYNNEI, per germline. This CDR3 has 15 residues. This CDR3 reads CARHRAVSGTDTQYF. DNA of the CDR3: TGTGCCCGCCACCGCGCGGTCTCTGGGACAGATACGCAGTATTTT.

The chain has TRBV5-1 and TRBJ1-4; 8 bases align to TRBD1. The CDR3 extends over 15 amino acids. The V segment lost 4 bases and the J segment 6 bases; nucleotides outside the gene matches: 8. Germline V gives CDR1 SGHRS, CDR2 YFSETQ. CDR3 in DNA: TGCGCCAGCAGCGATCGTGACAGGGGCGATGAAAAACTGTTTTTT. It specifies CASSDRDRGDEKLFF.

The chain is built from TRBV18 and TRBJ2-3; 9 bases map to TRBD2. Looked up from germline, CDR1 is KGHSH and CDR2 is LQKENI. With 3 bases clipped from V and 4 bases from J, the junction kept 11 bases outside the gene matches. The CDR3 sequence is 17 residues long. CDR3 amino acids: CASSPEGTAGGADTQYF. CDR3 sequence (DNA): TGTGCCAGCTCACCCGAGGGTACCGCGGGAGGGGCAGATACGCAGTATTTT. Full variable domain (outside the CDR3, taken from reference TRBV18 and TRBJ2-3): NAGVMQNPRHLVRRRGQEARLRCSPMKGHSHVYWYRQLPEEGLKFMVYLQKENIIDESGMPKERFSAEFPKEGPSILRIQQVVRGDSAAYFCASSPEGTAGGADTQYFGPGTRLTVL.

The chain has TRBV13 and TRBJ2-7, with 9 bases that match TRBD2. The CDR3 runs to 15 residues. The J segment lost 5 bases and the V segment lost 5 bases, leaving 10 bases of the junction unmatched. The germline gives CDR1 PRHDT, CDR2 FYEKMQ (reference sequence). For the CDR3, the DNA is TGTGCCAGCAGCCCCCGAGGTAGCGGGAGACACGAGCAGTACTTC. Translated: CASSPRGSGRHEQYF.

The chain employs TRBV18 and TRBJ1-1, with 7 nucleotides matching TRBD1. In germline, CDR1 is KGHSH, CDR2 LQKENI. The J segment lost 6 bases and the V segment lost 4 bases, leaving 11 bases of the junction unmatched. This CDR3 is built from 15 residues. In nucleotides, the CDR3 is TGTGCCAGCTCACAGAAGACAGGGAGCTTCGCTGAAGCTTTCTTT. Its translation: CASSQKTGSFAEAFF.

The CDR3 reads CASSLLTTSTDTQYF. DNA for the CDR3: TGTGCCAGCTCACTACTGACAACTAGCACAGATACGCAGTATTTT. The J gene is TRBJ2-3, the V gene TRBV18; D gene uncertain. With 4 bases removed from V and 0 bases from J, the gap between germline ends came to 11 bases. This CDR3 comprises 15 residues. The germline V gene has CDR1 KGHSH and CDR2 LQKENI.

This chain joins TRBV27 and TRBJ2-7; weak D call: TRBD1 (5 bases). The V gene lost 10 bases and the J gene lost 1 base, with 20 bases spanning the gap. CDR1 and CDR2 (germline): MNHEY, SMNVEV (reference sequence). The CDR3 has 15 amino acids. CDR3: CATADKTQGSYEQYF. CDR3 bases: TGTGCCACAGCTGATAAAACTCAGGGTTCCTACGAGCAGTACTTC.

The rearrangement joins TRBV7-3 to TRBJ2-3, with a tentative D call TRBD2 (6 bases). The CDR3 sequence is 16 residues long. The V gene's germline CDR1 is SGHTA and CDR2 FQGTGA. The germline V and J ends were trimmed by 5 bases and 1 base, with 16 bases remaining between them. The chain's CDR3 is CASSPGLLAGTDTQYF. Here the CDR3 DNA reads TGTGCCAGCAGCCCGGGACTCCTCGCCGGCACAGATACGCAGTATTTT.

The chain links TRBV27 to TRBJ2-1; D possibly corresponds to TRBD2 (6 bases). The V end was cut by 3 bases, the J end by 10 bases, with 19 bases between. Germline CDR1 is MNHEY and CDR2 is SMNVEV (reference sequence). CDR3 size: 15 residues. The CDR3 loop is CASSFDREWGGEQFF. Here the CDR3 DNA reads TGTGCCAGCAGTTTTGATCGGGAGTGGGGCGGCGAGCAGTTCTTC.